These T cell receptor beta chains were read from a single sample in a study of cytomegalovirus exposure and HLA in healthy donors. Assay: immunoSEQ multiplex PCR; the TCRdb copy retains only in-frame clones and omits some. Altogether roughly 100,000 clones are present, 70% to 85% being singletons, with the ten largest covering roughly 4.8%. What was sequenced was PBMCs. All receptors derive from a man younger than 45 in good health and CMV-seropositive. CDR3s include the opening cysteine and the closing phenylalanine or tryptophan. The order of the fields is J gene, V gene, D gene, clone size, CDR3 length, CDR3 protein, CDR3 DNA. The D gene is left open where the match is weak. A clone size is listed for some rows: how often the clone was seen (once, few, many), or a class if it is expanded.

TRBJ2-2,TRBV7-9,TRBD1,-,17,CASSLGVGTGGSGELFF,TGTGCCAGCAGCTTAGGGGTCGGGACAGGGGGCTCCGGGGAGCTGTTTTTT
TRBJ2-3,TRBV29-1,TRBD1,-,15,CSVEAGTENTDTQYF,TGCAGCGTTGAGGCCGGGACAGAGAACACAGATACGCAGTATTTT
TRBJ1-2,TRBV7-9,TRBD1,-,14,CASSGTGDNYGYTF,TGTGCCAGCAGCGGAACAGGGGATAACTATGGCTACACCTTC
TRBJ1-4,TRBV28,TRBD1,-,14,CASSTGQGREKLFF,TGTGCCAGCAGTACAGGACAGGGTCGTGAAAAACTGTTTTTT
TRBJ2-1,TRBV11-1,-,-,15,CASSLDYPPYNEQFF,TGTGCCAGCAGCTTAGACTACCCCCCCTACAATGAGCAGTTCTTC
TRBJ1-1,TRBV11-2,TRBD1,-,17,CASSQFRWDSLNTEAFF,TGTGCCAGCAGCCAATTTAGGTGGGACAGCCTGAACACTGAAGCTTTCTTT
TRBJ1-1,TRBV6-5,TRBD1,-,13,CASSRGTGHEAFF,TGTGCCAGCAGCCGTGGGACAGGCCATGAAGCTTTCTTT
TRBJ2-3,TRBV2,-,-,16,CASTPTDRNATDTQYF,TGTGCCAGCACCCCGACCGACAGAAATGCCACAGATACGCAGTATTTT
TRBJ1-2,TRBV18,TRBD1,-,12,CASSPRTGGYTF,TGTGCCAGCTCACCCCGGACAGGCGGCTACACCTTC
TRBJ1-2,TRBV2,-,-,12,CASRERGYGYTF,TGTGCCAGCAGAGAACGGGGCTATGGCTACACCTTC
TRBJ1-2,TRBV18,-,-,14,CASSLQQDLGGYTF,TGTGCCAGCTCACTACAACAGGACCTAGGGGGCTACACCTTC
TRBJ2-1,TRBV4-1,TRBD2,-,21,CASSQGSLGLAGQNSYNEQFF,TGCGCCAGCAGCCAAGGGTCCCTGGGACTAGCGGGACAAAACTCCTACAATGAGCAGTTCTTC
TRBJ2-7,TRBV28,TRBD1,once,14,CASRPSGGPGEQYF,TGTGCCAGCAGACCCTCAGGGGGCCCCGGCGAGCAGTACTTC
TRBJ1-1,TRBV18,TRBD1,once,16,CASSPMDRMLDTEAFF,TGTGCCAGCTCACCAATGGACAGGATGTTAGACACTGAAGCTTTCTTT
TRBJ1-5,TRBV28,-,-,11,CASSGVQPQHF,TGTGCCAGCAGCGGGGTCCAGCCCCAGCATTTT
TRBJ1-3,TRBV14,-,few,14,CASSQDLSGNTIYF,TGTGCCAGCAGCCAAGACCTAAGCGGAAACACCATATATTTT
TRBJ2-3,TRBV18,TRBD1,-,15,CASSPLTGFGDTQYF,TGTGCCAGCTCACCACTGACAGGGTTTGGGGATACGCAGTATTTT
TRBJ1-1,TRBV9,TRBD1,few,19,CASSVGSGQGAGGNTEAFF,TGTGCCAGCAGCGTAGGGAGCGGACAGGGGGCGGGGGGGAACACTGAAGCTTTCTTT
TRBJ2-7,TRBV2,TRBD2,-,15,CASQLAGGPPHEQYF,TGTGCCAGCCAACTAGCGGGAGGGCCCCCCCACGAGCAGTACTTC
TRBJ2-1,TRBV5-4,TRBD1,-,15,CASSHRQGSYNEQFF,TGTGCCAGCAGCCACAGACAGGGGTCCTACAATGAGCAGTTCTTC
TRBJ1-1,TRBV19,-,few,16,CASSTPYRVVNTEAFF,TGTGCCAGTAGTACACCATACAGGGTGGTGAACACTGAAGCTTTCTTT
TRBJ2-4,TRBV5-1,TRBD1,medium-sized,19,CASSPEVGTGRLAKNIQYF,TGCGCCAGCAGCCCCGAGGTCGGGACAGGGAGATTAGCCAAAAACATTCAGTACTTC
TRBJ1-2,TRBV4-2,-,-,15,CASSQDPGQGYGYTF,TGTGCCAGCAGCCAAGATCCGGGGCAGGGGTATGGCTACACCTTC
TRBJ1-4,TRBV9,-,-,14,CASSLGPTNEKLFF,TGTGCCAGCAGCCTTGGGCCCACTAATGAAAAACTGTTTTTT
TRBJ2-3,TRBV5-4,-,-,15,CATTQVAGGTDTQYF,TGTGCCACCACTCAGGTAGCCGGAGGGACAGATACGCAGTATTTT
TRBJ2-1,TRBV7-2,-,-,16,CASSLKSGSSYNEQFF,TGTGCCAGCAGCTTAAAGTCTGGCAGCTCCTACAATGAGCAGTTCTTC
TRBJ2-3,TRBV7-6,-,-,13,CASSLGEPDTQYF,TGTGCCAGCAGCTTAGGGGAGCCAGATACGCAGTATTTT
TRBJ1-2,TRBV13,-,-,15,CASSLNRGLHYGYTF,TGTGCCAGCAGCTTAAACCGAGGGCTCCACTATGGCTACACCTTC
TRBJ1-1,TRBV4-2,-,-,15,CASSHDQGMNTEAFF,TGTGCCAGCAGCCACGATCAGGGAATGAACACTGAAGCTTTCTTT
TRBJ2-2,TRBV6-5,TRBD2,-,15,CASSAIAGGNGELFF,TGTGCCAGCAGTGCCATAGCGGGAGGGAACGGGGAGCTGTTTTTT
TRBJ1-2,TRBV6-6,-,-,13,CASSQEASAGYTF,TGTGCCAGCTCCCAGGAGGCGTCTGCAGGCTACACCTTC
TRBJ2-7,TRBV5-1,-,-,13,CASTPGGGYEQYF,TGCGCCAGCACCCCCGGAGGCGGCTACGAGCAGTACTTC
TRBJ1-5,TRBV19,-,-,12,CASSIDLQAQHF,TGTGCCAGTAGTATAGATCTCCAGGCCCAGCATTTT
TRBJ1-4,TRBV2,-,-,12,CASNRLQEKLFF,TGTGCCAGCAATCGTCTTCAGGAAAAACTGTTTTTT
TRBJ1-1,TRBV4-1,TRBD1,-,14,CASTINPGGTEAFF,TGCGCCAGCACCATTAATCCAGGGGGCACTGAAGCTTTCTTT
TRBJ1-5,TRBV28,TRBD1,-,14,CASSFSGGGQPQHF,TGTGCCAGCAGTTTTTCAGGGGGCGGTCAGCCCCAGCATTTT
TRBJ2-3,TRBV19,TRBD2,-,13,CASTSSGRDTQYF,TGTGCCAGTACTTCTAGCGGGAGAGATACGCAGTATTTT
TRBJ2-5,TRBV5-1,TRBD2,-,15,CASSLTSGGGETQYF,TGCGCCAGCAGCTTAACTAGCGGGGGGGGAGAGACCCAGTACTTC
TRBJ2-7,TRBV4-1,TRBD2,-,17,CASSPYRTSGFSYEQYF,TGCGCCAGCAGCCCCTATAGGACTAGCGGTTTCTCCTACGAGCAGTACTTC
TRBJ2-7,TRBV18,TRBD2,-,14,CASSPSGISYEQYF,TGTGCCAGCTCACCTAGCGGGATCTCCTACGAGCAGTACTTC
TRBJ1-2,TRBV2,-,-,14,CASSVDRLNYGYTF,TGTGCCAGCAGTGTAGACCGACTTAACTATGGCTACACCTTC
TRBJ1-3,TRBV7-9,-,-,17,CASSLAVRGGSGNTIYF,TGTGCCAGCAGCTTAGCGGTTCGGGGGGGCAGTGGAAACACCATATATTTT